These T cell receptor beta chains were read from a single sample in a study of preoperative IRX-2 immunotherapy in early breast cancer. Produced via immunoSEQ multiplex PCR; TCRdb's table is partial and in-frame only. The sample yields 30,000 to 45,000 clones, roughly 82% seen once. The material sequenced was lymph node tissue, taken after IRX-2 immunotherapy. These receptors all stem from a human donor with breast cancer. The CDR3 runs from the conserved cysteine through the conserved F or W. D genes are given only for firm matches. Size tells how often a clone was seen (once, few, many) or the class of an expanded clone, and some rows leave it out.

V: TRBV7-4; D: NA; size: NA; length: 13; J: TRBJ1-1; CDR3: CASRAREGNEAFF; DNA: TGTGCCAGCAGGGCCAGGGAAGGGAATGAAGCTTTCTTT
V: TRBV6-8; D: TRBD1; size: few; length: 13; J: TRBJ2-3; CDR3: CAISGQGTDTQYF; DNA: TGTGCCATATCGGGACAGGGCACAGATACGCAGTATTTT
V: TRBV6-8; D: NA; size: NA; length: 14; J: TRBJ1-1; CDR3: CASSLQGLYTEAFF; DNA: TGTGCCAGCAGTTTGCAGGGGCTCTACACTGAAGCTTTCTTT
V: TRBV4-1; D: NA; size: NA; length: 18; J: TRBJ1-1; CDR3: CASSQGKEERVWGTEAFF; DNA: TGCGCCAGCAGCCAAGGGAAGGAGGAGCGGGTATGGGGCACTGAAGCTTTCTTT
V: TRBV29-1; D: NA; size: NA; length: 14; J: TRBJ2-2; CDR3: CSVIGTANTGELFF; DNA: TGCAGCGTTATCGGGACGGCGAACACCGGGGAGCTGTTTTTT
V: TRBV11-3; D: TRBD1; size: NA; length: 14; J: TRBJ2-7; CDR3: CASSRDRGYYEQYF; DNA: TGTGCCAGCAGCCGGGACAGGGGTTACTACGAGCAGTACTTC
V: TRBV5-1; D: TRBD1; size: NA; length: 14; J: TRBJ1-4; CDR3: CASQTTGGIEKLFF; DNA: TGCGCCAGTCAGACGACAGGGGGCATAGAAAAACTGTTTTTT
V: TRBV7-5; D: NA; size: NA; length: 18; J: TRBJ1-4; CDR3: CASSQIDGQGAIGEKLFF; DNA: TGTGCCAGCAGCCAAATCGACGGACAGGGGGCGATCGGTGAAAAACTGTTTTTT
V: TRBV11-3; D: TRBD1; size: NA; length: 14; J: TRBJ2-7; CDR3: CASSESGTGYEQYF; DNA: TGTGCCAGCAGCGAATCCGGGACAGGGTACGAGCAGTACTTC
V: TRBV28; D: NA; size: NA; length: 14; J: TRBJ1-2; CDR3: CASSLTKGGYGYTF; DNA: TGTGCCAGCAGTCTAACGAAAGGTGGCTATGGCTACACCTTC
V: TRBV11-3; D: NA; size: NA; length: 14; J: TRBJ1-3; CDR3: CASSWTALGNTIYF; DNA: TGTGCCAGCAGCTGGACGGCGCTTGGAAACACCATATATTTT
V: TRBV6-8; D: NA; size: NA; length: 15; J: TRBJ1-2; CDR3: CAISLDRNPNYGYTF; DNA: TGTGCCATCAGCTTAGACAGAAACCCTAACTATGGCTACACCTTC
V: TRBV6-8; D: NA; size: once; length: 15; J: TRBJ1-5; CDR3: CASSVRDTSNQPQHF; DNA: TGTGCCAGCAGTGTTAGAGACACTAGCAATCAGCCCCAGCATTTT
V: TRBV5-1; D: NA; size: NA; length: 16; J: TRBJ1-6; CDR3: CASSLVAGDYNSPLHF; DNA: TGCGCCAGCAGCTTAGTCGCCGGGGACTATAATTCACCCCTCCACTTT
V: TRBV6-8; D: NA; size: NA; length: 14; J: TRBJ1-1; CDR3: CASSYMGGTTEAFF; DNA: TGTGCCAGCAGTTACATGGGAGGGACCACTGAAGCTTTCTTT
V: TRBV11-3; D: NA; size: medium-sized; length: 14; J: TRBJ2-3; CDR3: CASSLGGGTDTQYF; DNA: TGTGCCAGCAGCTTAGGGGGAGGCACAGATACGCAGTATTTT
V: TRBV28; D: NA; size: NA; length: 14; J: TRBJ2-6; CDR3: CASSPVSGANVLTF; DNA: TGTGCCAGCAGTCCTGTTTCTGGGGCCAACGTCCTGACTTTC
V: TRBV7-1; D: NA; size: NA; length: 13; J: TRBJ1-2; CDR3: CASSLGMGGGYTF; DNA: TGTGCCAGCAGCTTAGGCATGGGCGGCGGCTACACCTTC
V: TRBV6-8; D: TRBD1; size: NA; length: 15; J: TRBJ1-2; CDR3: CASRRRDRENYGYTF; DNA: TGTGCCAGCAGGCGACGGGACAGAGAGAACTATGGCTACACCTTC
V: TRBV30; D: NA; size: NA; length: 16; J: TRBJ2-6; CDR3: CAWSLTGPGGANVLTF; DNA: TGTGCCTGGAGCTTGACAGGCCCCGGGGGGGCCAACGTCCTGACTTTC
V: TRBV6-8; D: NA; size: NA; length: 18; J: TRBJ2-7; CDR3: CASSDPEARSAPLYEQYF; DNA: TGTGCCAGCAGTGACCCGGAAGCCCGCTCCGCCCCCCTTTACGAGCAGTACTTC
V: TRBV12-5; D: NA; size: NA; length: 12; J: TRBJ1-1; CDR3: CASLRWNTEAFF; DNA: TGTGCCAGCCTCCGCTGGAACACTGAAGCTTTCTTT
V: TRBV18; D: NA; size: NA; length: 14; J: TRBJ1-2; CDR3: CTSSPRNSRYGYTF; DNA: TGTACCAGCTCACCACGGAATAGTCGCTATGGCTACACCTTC
V: TRBV7-5; D: NA; size: NA; length: 14; J: TRBJ1-5; CDR3: CASSLGLSGQPQHF; DNA: TGTGCCAGCAGCTTAGGCTTATCAGGTCAGCCCCAGCATTTT
V: TRBV28; D: TRBD2; size: NA; length: 16; J: TRBJ2-3; CDR3: CASSSAGRGFTDTQYF; DNA: TGTGCCAGCAGTTCCGCTGGGCGGGGGTTCACAGATACGCAGTATTTT